Each of the 30 T cell receptor beta chains below was sequenced from the same sample in a study of Graves' ophthalmopathy and Graves' hyperthyroidism. RNA transcripts yielded amplified TCR beta CDR3 regions. Second-round multiplex PCR came after first-round RT-PCR with HTBI primers. Using its own MiXCR run on the multiplex PCR reads, TCRdb lists one record per CDR3 protein. The sample has 650,000 to 800,000 distinct CDR3 sequences; under 50% are singletons. Material for sequencing was peripheral blood. The receptors stem from an adult man with Graves' ophthalmopathy.

The chain carries TRBV25-1 and TRBJ2-3; 10 nucleotides agree with TRBD2. Germline CDR1 is MGHDK and CDR2 is SYGVNS. The length of the CDR3 is 16 residues. The trim removed 2 bases at V and 1 base at J, leaving 3 bases unmatched. Written as DNA, the CDR3 is TGTGCCAGCAGTGAAGTCCTAGCGGGAGGCACAGATACGCAGTATTTT. Encoded protein: CASSEVLAGGTDTQYF.

The table lists this clonotype with many counts. V and J are TRBV29-1 and TRBJ1-2, with D perhaps matching TRBD1 (6 bases). The germline V gene encodes CDR1 SQVTM and CDR2 ANQGSEA. V was shortened by 6 bases and J by 8 bases, with 19 bases between the two germline ends. This CDR3 is built from 13 residues. The DNA of the CDR3 is TGCAGCGTCTCGGGACACCGGGCTGGAGGCTACACCTTC. It translates to CSVSGHRAGGYTF.

Comments on this clonotype: The DNA is omitted, as the CDR3 cannot be located on it reliably, and the CDR3 follows TCRdb's listing. The chain carries TRBV15 and TRBJ1-4; the table's D call, TRBD1, was not checked against the DNA. Germline CDR1 reads LNHNV; CDR2 reads YYDKDF (reference sequence). The CDR3 sequence runs 16 residues, both termini included. CDR3 region: CATSSSSGQTNEKLFF.

The chain carries TRBV24-1 and TRBJ2-5; D perhaps matches TRBD2 (5 bases). With the DNA end fitting TRBJ2-1 better, the J assignment may be wrong. This CDR3 contains 13 residues. Per the germline V gene, CDR1 is KGHDR and CDR2 is SFDVKD. Here the CDR3 reads CATSEWGLNEQFF. The CDR3 bases are TGTGCCACTAGCGAATGGGGTCTCAATGAGCAGTTCTTC.

V and J are TRBV15 and TRBJ1-4, with D uncertain. V gave up 1 base and J gave up 10 bases, with 10 bases separating them. The germline V gene encodes CDR1 LNHNV and CDR2 YYDKDF (reference sequence). The CDR3 is made up of 13 amino acids. CDR3 sequence (DNA): TGTGCCACCAGCAGAGGCCCGGGAGGAAAACTGTTTTTT. Translated, it gives CATSRGPGGKLFF.

This clonotype was detected ten times or more. The rearrangement joins TRBV2 to TRBJ1-2; D is uncertain. The V end was cut by 5 bases, the J end by 1 base, with 5 bases between. CDR3 length equals 12 residues. Per the germline V gene, CDR1 is SNHLY and CDR2 is FYNNEI. The CDR3 here is CASSLNNYGYTF. As DNA, the CDR3 is TGTGCCAGCAGTCTCAATAACTATGGCTACACCTTC.

This clonotype was counted between two and nine times. The CDR3 is CASSLALLAGGPSGELFF. The CDR3 nucleotides are TGTGCCAGCAGCTTAGCGCTCCTAGCGGGAGGGCCGTCCGGGGAGCTGTTTTTT. V and J are TRBV7-8 and TRBJ2-2; 12 nucleotides align to TRBD2. V dropped 0 bases and J dropped 6; count of bases not matched to a gene: 8. The CDR3 totals 18 residues. CDR1 is SGHVS, CDR2 FQNEAQ, per germline.

V gene TRBV12-3 or TRBV12-4 combines with J gene TRBJ1-5; D possibly corresponds to TRBD1 (5 bases). The CDR3 length is 14 residues. The germline V and J ends were trimmed by 7 bases and 3 bases, with 13 bases remaining between them. This chain's CDR3 is CASTIETDNQPQHF. The DNA for the CDR3 is TGTGCCAGCACCATAGAGACAGACAATCAGCCCCAGCATTTT.

Only one count was recorded for this clonotype. This chain connects TRBV7-3 to TRBJ1-6; 7 nucleotides line up with TRBD1. Per germline, CDR1 SGHTA and CDR2 FQGTGA. J was trimmed by 6 bases and V by 5 bases; bases with no gene match: 10. The CDR3 consists of 16 residues. The CDR3 loop reads CASSPPTDRANSPLHF. The CDR3, as DNA: TGTGCCAGCAGCCCACCCACCGACAGGGCTAATTCACCCCTCCACTTT.

This clonotype was detected once. The chain joins TRBV7-9 to TRBJ2-5; tentatively, D is TRBD1 or TRBD2 (5 bases each). CDR1 SEHNR and CDR2 FQNEAQ come from the germline V gene (reference sequence). The V gene lost 4 bases and the J gene lost 7 bases, with 16 bases spanning the gap. The CDR3 has 14 amino acids. CDR3 amino acids: CASSSDRVAGTQYF. The CDR3 DNA reads TGTGCCAGCAGCTCCGACAGAGTTGCGGGGACCCAGTACTTC.

This clonotype was observed a few times. The rearrangement uses TRBV6-4 and TRBJ1-4; a possible D gene is TRBD1 (6 bases). Germline CDR1 MRHNA, CDR2 SNTAGT. V was clipped by 7 bases and J by 7 bases, with 16 bases between them. CDR3 length: 14 residues. CDR3 protein: CASTRQEGSEKLFF. CDR3 sequence (DNA): TGTGCCAGCACCCGACAGGAAGGGAGTGAAAAACTGTTTTTT.

This clonotype was seen at least ten times. This chain links TRBV29-1 with TRBJ1-4; no definite D call. V lost 6 bases to trimming and J lost 3 bases, with 17 bases between them. CDR1 and CDR2 (germline): SQVTM, ANQGSEA. CDR3 length equals 15 residues. This CDR3 reads CSVLGLGAANEKLFF. The CDR3 DNA sequence: TGCAGCGTCCTGGGTTTGGGCGCGGCTAATGAAAAACTGTTTTTT.

This clonotype came up once. The CDR3 does not end in the conserved phenylalanine or tryptophan, so this is likely a read error. The limits of the CDR3 on the DNA are not certain, so only TCRdb's listed CDR3 is given. The chain recombines TRBV7-2 with TRBJ2-7; the table gives TRBD1 as D, unverified against the DNA. Germline CDR1 and CDR2: SGHTA and FQGNSA. The CDR3 spans 8 amino acids, including both terminal residues. This chain's CDR3 is CASSDRTG.

This chain uses TRBV15 with TRBJ1-2; D possibly corresponds to TRBD1 (6 bases). With 2 bases removed from V and 7 bases from J, the gap between germline ends came to 14 bases. Germline CDR1 LNHNV, CDR2 YYDKDF (reference sequence). This CDR3 region has 14 residues. CDR3 nucleotides: TGTGCCACCAGCAGATGGACGGAGGACAGTGGCTACACCTTC. Translated, it gives CATSRWTEDSGYTF.

The rearrangement uses TRBV12-3 or TRBV12-4 and TRBJ1-4; TRBD1 aligns across 10 bases. Unmatched junction bases numbered 7, after V lost 6 bases and J lost 9 bases. The CDR3 has 14 amino acids. CDR3 sequence: CASSPGQGDKKLFF. CDR3 in DNA: TGTGCCAGCAGCCCAGGACAGGGGGATAAAAAACTGTTTTTT.

The chain links TRBV30 to TRBJ2-5, with D possibly being TRBD2 (6 bases). The V gene's germline CDR1 is GTSNPN and CDR2 SVGIG (reference sequence). V dropped 2 bases and J dropped 6 bases, with 10 bases sitting between them. The CDR3 is 12 residues long. The CDR3 is CAWSRRGQTQYF. The CDR3, as DNA: TGTGCCTGGAGTCGGAGGGGACAGACCCAGTACTTC. Drawing the rest from reference TRBV30 and TRBJ2-5, the complete variable domain is SQTIHQWPATLVQPVGSPLSLECTVEGTSNPNLYWYRQAAGRGLQLLFYSVGIGQISSEVPQNLSASRPQDRQFILSSKKLLLSDSGFYLCAWSRRGQTQYFGPGTRLLVL.

This clonotype was recorded at least ten times. The chain uses TRBV2 and TRBJ2-2, with unresolved D. The CDR3 extends over 13 amino acids. Germline V gives CDR1 SNHLY, CDR2 FYNNEI. Trimming left V 4 bases short and J 3 bases short, with 6 bases between. The CDR3 spells CASSVQYTGELFF. The CDR3 DNA is TGTGCCAGCAGTGTACAGTACACCGGGGAGCTGTTTTTT.

This clonotype was detected only a few times. The chain links TRBV9 to TRBJ2-3; D possibly corresponds to TRBD2 (6 bases). The CDR3 length is 14 residues. The germline V gene encodes CDR1 SGDLS and CDR2 YYNGEE. Trimming cost V 4 bases and J 4 bases, with 13 bases left between them. The CDR3 sequence: CASSISGLSDTQYF. The DNA for the CDR3 is TGTGCCAGCAGCATCTCGGGACTCTCAGATACGCAGTATTTT. The full variable domain, in which reference TRBV9 and TRBJ2-3 provide the parts outside the CDR3, is DSGVTQTPKHLITATGQRVTLRCSPRSGDLSVYWYQQSLDQGLQFLIQYYNGEERAKGNILERFSAQQFPDLHSELNLSSLELGDSALYFCASSISGLSDTQYFGPGTRLTVL.

This clonotype was observed at least ten times. The DNA for the CDR3 is TGTGCCAGCAGCCTTCGGACAGGGTTTGAGTCACCCCTCCACTTT. This sequence encodes CASSLRTGFESPLHF. V is TRBV7-2 and J is TRBJ1-6; 8 nucleotides line up with TRBD1. The CDR3 totals 15 residues. V was pared by 5 bases and J by 10 bases, with 10 bases of the junction left unmatched. Germline CDR1 and CDR2: SGHTA and FQGNSA. Full variable domain (outside the CDR3, taken from reference TRBV7-2 and TRBJ1-6): GAGVSQSPSNKVTEKGKDVELRCDPISGHTALYWYRQSLGQGLEFLIYFQGNSAPDKSGLPSDRFSAERTGGSVSTLTIQRTQQEDSAVYLCASSLRTGFESPLHFGNGTRLTVT.

The V call is TRBV2, the J call TRBJ1-2; D is ambiguous. The CDR3 is 14 amino acids. The V end was cut by 8 bases, the J end by 5 bases, with 18 bases between. In germline, CDR1 is SNHLY, CDR2 FYNNEI. The DNA of the CDR3 is TGTGCCAGCCGTGGCGAGGCTGAAGCTTATGGCTACACCTTC. Translating gives CASRGEAEAYGYTF.

This clonotype was observed many times. The CDR3 bases are TGTGCCAGCAGCCCGCCGGGCGGGGCTGGAAACACCATATATTTT. Translated: CASSPPGGAGNTIYF. The chain couples TRBV12-3 or TRBV12-4 to TRBJ1-3; D uncertain. The germline V and J ends were trimmed by 6 bases and 2 bases, with 14 bases remaining between them. This CDR3 has 15 amino acids.

This clonotype was observed many times. The V call is TRBV7-2, the J call TRBJ2-7; D unresolved. Germline loops: CDR1 SGHTA, CDR2 FQGNSA. V dropped 1 base and J dropped 0 bases, with 10 bases sitting between them. The CDR3 is 15 residues long. This chain's CDR3 is CASSLDPQLSYEQYF. Here the CDR3 DNA reads TGTGCCAGCAGCTTAGACCCCCAGCTCTCCTACGAGCAGTACTTC.

The chain recombines TRBV5-8 with TRBJ2-7; 10 nucleotides agree with TRBD1. The junction had 8 bases not matched to a gene; V was cut back by 1 base and J by 4 bases. Germline assignment: CDR1 SGHTS and CDR2 YDEGEE. The CDR3 totals 16 residues. This CDR3 reads CASSLNPTDRGYEQYF. DNA of the CDR3: TGTGCCAGCAGCTTGAATCCAACGGACAGGGGGTACGAGCAGTACTTC.

In this sample, this clonotype turned up a few times. At one of its ends the junction is not consistent with the germline gene, which may arise from a read error. The rearrangement joins TRBV7-2 to TRBJ2-7, with D possibly matching TRBD1 (6 bases). The CDR3 has 15 amino acids. Germline V gene sequence: CDR1 SGHTA, CDR2 FQGNSA. The DNA for the CDR3 is TGCGCCAGCAGCCAAGGAGTAGGGGGATCCTACGAGCAGTACTTC. Its protein is CASSQGVGGSYEQYF.

V usage is TRBV15 and J usage is TRBJ2-2; D perhaps matches TRBD1 (6 bases). The V and J ends lost 2 bases and 5 bases respectively, with 12 bases between them. The CDR3 contains 15 residues. Looked up from germline, CDR1 is LNHNV and CDR2 is YYDKDF (reference sequence). The DNA for the CDR3 is TGTGCCACCAGCAGATTGTCAGGGGTGACCGGGGAGCTGTTTTTT. Encoded protein: CATSRLSGVTGELFF.

This clonotype occurred many times. The chain couples TRBV19 to TRBJ1-2, with a weak D call TRBD1 (5 bases). Trimming took 6 bases from V and 4 from J, leaving 15 bases between them. Germline V gives CDR1 LNHDA, CDR2 SQIVND (reference sequence). The CDR3 has 14 residues. Here the CDR3 DNA reads TGTGCCAGTAGGAACGCAGGGATAGCCTATGGCTACACCTTC. Protein sequence: CASRNAGIAYGYTF.

Ten or more counts support this clonotype. The chain carries TRBV2 and TRBJ1-1, with 7 bases lining up with TRBD1. V lost 6 bases to trimming and J lost 4 bases; unmatched junction nucleotides: 8. This CDR3 region has 14 residues. In germline, CDR1 is SNHLY, CDR2 FYNNEI. CDR3 nucleotide sequence: TGTGCCAGCAGCTCAGGGGGTAGAGGCACTGAAGCTTTCTTT. This gives the protein CASSSGGRGTEAFF. The full variable domain, its missing parts supplied by reference TRBV2 and TRBJ1-1, is EPEVTQTPSHQVTQMGQEVILRCVPISNHLYFYWYRQILGQKVEFLVSFYNNEISEKSEIFDDQFSVERPDGSNFTLKIRSTKLEDSAMYFCASSSGGRGTEAFFGQGTRLTVV.

This clonotype has a count of ten or more. The chain combines TRBV2 with TRBJ1-4, with D unclear. Germline assignment: CDR1 SNHLY and CDR2 FYNNEI. The CDR3 has 13 amino acids. Trimming shortened V by 6 bases and J by 0 bases, and 5 bases separated the two germline ends. The CDR3 DNA is TGTGCCAGCAGGGTTGCAACTAATGAAAAACTGTTTTTT. Amino acids: CASRVATNEKLFF.

The gene calls are TRBV29-1 and TRBJ1-1; 10 bases match TRBD1. The CDR3 length is 13 residues. Germline V CDR1 and CDR2: SQVTM, ANQGSEA. V lost 6 bases and J lost 5; bases outside the gene matches: 6. CDR3 nucleotide sequence: TGCAGCGTGGGGGACAGGGGTGAGACTGAAGCTTTCTTT. Its translation is CSVGDRGETEAFF.

In its sample, this clonotype was seen a few times. The rearrangement uses TRBV12-5 and TRBJ1-2; 8 bases line up with TRBD1. This CDR3 region has 16 residues. Germline lookup yields CDR1 LGHNT and CDR2 FRNRAP. Trimming took 5 bases from V and 6 from J; bases not matched to a gene: 14. The chain's CDR3 is CASGLTPWTGSHGYTF. CDR3 DNA: TGTGCTAGTGGTCTCACCCCCTGGACAGGGAGTCATGGCTACACCTTC.